Each of the 25 T cell receptor beta chains below was sequenced from the same sample in a study of monozygotic twins with inflammatory bowel disease. TCRdb re-called the 5' RACE reads; every CDR3 protein appears as one record, without DNA. Recorded for this sample: approximately 200,000 distinct CDR3 sequences. The sample consisted of blood. The source of these receptors is a human donor with ulcerative colitis or Crohn's disease, or a healthy co-twin of an affected twin (not recorded which).

The V and J genes are TRBV7-6 and TRBJ2-3; TCRdb names TRBD1, which stays unverified in the absence of DNA. Germline V gives CDR1 SGHVS, CDR2 FNYEAQ. The CDR3 is 14 residues long. CDR3 in amino acids: CASSLGGFADTQYF.

The chain couples TRBV10-3 to TRBJ1-2. The germline V gene encodes CDR1 ENHRY and CDR2 SYGVKD. The CDR3 loop spans 14 amino acids. The chain's CDR3 is CASRSAGGNYGYTF.

The V gene is TRBV6-2 or TRBV6-3, the J gene TRBJ2-2; TCRdb returns TRBD2, unconfirmable since there is no DNA. Germline V CDR1 and CDR2: MNHEY, SVGEGT. This CDR3 spans 15 amino acids. The CDR3 protein is CASRRAGETTGELFF.

The rearrangement joins TRBV7-9 to TRBJ2-1; there is no DNA to check the TCRdb D call of TRBD1. The CDR3 contains 15 residues. CDR1 and CDR2 from the germline V gene are SEHNR and FQNEAQ (reference sequence). The CDR3 sequence is CASSLPGQLYNEQFF.

The CDR3 loop is CASSLGGRTTTGELFF. The chain uses TRBV5-6 and TRBJ2-2; TCRdb's D call of TRBD1 is untestable without DNA. CDR3 size: 16 residues. Looked up from germline, CDR1 is SGHDT and CDR2 is YYEEEE.

The genes are TRBV29-1 and TRBJ1-4. The CDR3 length is 11 residues. Per the germline V gene, CDR1 is SQVTM and CDR2 is ANQGSEA. The CDR3 loop is CSVTLGEKLFF.

V and J are TRBV7-2 and TRBJ2-5. CDR1 is SGHTA and CDR2 is FQGNSA in the germline V gene. The CDR3 is 12 residues long. CDR3: CASSPLQETQYF.

This chain connects TRBV7-2 to TRBJ1-2; there is no DNA to check the TCRdb D call of TRBD1. The length of the CDR3 is 14 residues. Germline values: CDR1 SGHTA, CDR2 FQGNSA. CDR3 sequence reads: CASSLFSGEIGYTF.

The chain joins TRBV7-2 to TRBJ2-5; TCRdb designates TRBD1, a call that cannot be tested without DNA. This CDR3 spans 12 amino acids. Germline values: CDR1 SGHTA, CDR2 FQGNSA. This chain's CDR3 is CASSFNRGIQYF.

The CDR3 region is CASSTKQRGNTEAFF. The chain couples TRBV19 to TRBJ1-1; the TCRdb D gene call, TRBD1, has no DNA to confirm it. CDR1 LNHDA and CDR2 SQIVND come from the germline V gene (reference sequence). The CDR3 length is 15 residues.

CDR3 protein: CASSIQVPGSGNTIYF. V and J are TRBV6-5 and TRBJ1-3. In germline, CDR1 is MNHEY, CDR2 SVGAGI. The CDR3 loop spans 16 amino acids.

The chain carries TRBV20-1 and TRBJ2-1. Looked up from germline, CDR1 is DFQATT and CDR2 is SNEGSKA (reference sequence). The CDR3 extends over 11 amino acids. The CDR3: CSASFPNEQFF.

This chain connects TRBV7-9 to TRBJ1-2. CDR1 SEHNR and CDR2 FQNEAQ come from the germline V gene (reference sequence). There are 13 residues in the CDR3. The CDR3 sequence is CASSSGASHGYTF.

The chain joins TRBV15 to TRBJ2-3; the D call of TRBD1 rests on TCRdb alone, since no DNA is present to check it. The germline V gene encodes CDR1 LNHNV and CDR2 YYDKDF (reference sequence). The CDR3 contains 16 residues. The CDR3 region is CATSSTPGQGTDTQYF. The whole variable domain, remainder taken from reference TRBV15 and TRBJ2-3, is DAMVIQNPRYQVTQFGKPVTLSCSQTLNHNVMYWYQQKSSQAPKLLFHYYDKDFNNEADTPDNFQSRRPNTSFCFLDIRSPGLGDTAMYLCATSSTPGQGTDTQYFGPGTRLTVL.

The rearrangement joins TRBV20-1 to TRBJ2-7; with no DNA, the TCRdb D assignment of TRBD1 cannot be verified. This CDR3 spans 14 amino acids. Germline CDR1 DFQATT, CDR2 SNEGSKA (reference sequence). CDR3 amino acids: CSGGFGTGAYEQYF.

The gene calls are TRBV28 and TRBJ2-7. CDR3 length: 14 residues. Germline V gives CDR1 MDHEN, CDR2 SYDVKM. CDR3 protein: CASRPRQGSYEQYF.

This chain joins TRBV5-1 and TRBJ2-1; TCRdb indicates TRBD2, and absent DNA this call remains unverified. CDR3 length: 17 amino acids. Germline V lookup: CDR1 SGHRS, CDR2 YFSETQ. This chain's CDR3 is CASSLAPSGGVYNEQFF.

The V call is TRBV29-1, the J call TRBJ1-3. Germline CDR1 and CDR2: SQVTM and ANQGSEA. This CDR3 has 15 residues. This CDR3 is CSVDVGRLSGNTIYF.

The chain recombines TRBV5-1 with TRBJ2-3; as DNA is missing, the TRBD1 call by TCRdb cannot be tested. CDR3 size: 16 residues. Germline-derived CDR1 and CDR2 are SGHRS and YFSETQ. The CDR3 here is CASSSYPTGRGDTQYF.

This chain joins TRBV11-2 and TRBJ1-2. The CDR3 length is 16 residues. Germline values: CDR1 SGHAT, CDR2 FQNNGV. CDR3 sequence reads: CASSSFGGASRYGYTF.

V is TRBV6-5 and J is TRBJ2-2; checking the TCRdb D call of TRBD2 is not possible without DNA. The CDR3 length is 17 residues. Germline V CDR1 and CDR2: MNHEY, SVGAGI. CDR3 residues: CASSYSILQRHTGELFF.

The rearrangement links TRBV20-1 to TRBJ2-1; the D call of TRBD2 rests on TCRdb alone, since no DNA is present to check it. The CDR3 has 16 amino acids. The V gene's germline CDR1 is DFQATT and CDR2 SNEGSKA (reference sequence). The chain's CDR3 is CSARDGSGGAFREQFF.

The rearrangement joins TRBV6-5 to TRBJ2-4; TCRdb gives TRBD1 as the D gene, but with no DNA this cannot be confirmed. Germline lookup yields CDR1 MNHEY and CDR2 SVGAGI. The length of the CDR3 is 16 residues. The CDR3 reads CASSYQQYTKGHIQYF.

The gene calls are TRBV6-1 and TRBJ2-1; TCRdb selects TRBD2, and the lack of DNA leaves this call unchecked. This CDR3 has 18 amino acids. Germline V gene sequence: CDR1 MNHNS, CDR2 SASEGT. The CDR3 is CASSLPTSGGTPYNEQFF.

The chain carries TRBV19 and TRBJ2-2; the D gene TCRdb calls, TRBD1, cannot be checked with no DNA. Per the germline V gene, CDR1 is LNHDA and CDR2 is SQIVND (reference sequence). The CDR3 runs 15 residues. This chain's CDR3 is CASRPTGGRTGELFF. The full variable domain, rest sourced from reference TRBV19 and TRBJ2-2, is DGGITQSPKYLFRKEGQNVTLSCEQNLNHDAMYWYRQDPGQGLRLIYYSQIVNDFQKGDIAEGYSVSREKKESFPLTVTSAQKNPTAFYLCASRPTGGRTGELFFGEGSRLTVL.